The 23 T cell receptor beta chains in this list originate from one sample, sequenced in a study of Tregs in tolerant kidney transplant recipients. The assay was immunoSEQ multiplex PCR, and TCRdb's table has in-frame clones only and misses some. The repertoire holds around 50,000 clones, with 65% to 85% as singletons. Sample: CD4+ T cells from blood. These receptors were collected from a human donor in good health.

This clone has only a few counts. V gene TRBV11-1 combines with J gene TRBJ2-7; the D gene is possibly TRBD2 (5 bases). The CDR3 is 15 residues long. Trimming took off 2 bases at V and 0 bases at J, with 11 bases between the two ends. The germline V gene has CDR1 SGHAT and CDR2 FQDESV (reference sequence). This CDR3 is CASSLSYSGSYEQYF. CDR3 DNA sequence: TGTGCCAGCAGCTTATCATACAGCGGCTCCTACGAGCAGTACTTC.

This chain joins TRBV4-1 and TRBJ1-2; weak D call: TRBD1 (6 bases). The CDR3 runs to 16 residues. CDR1 and CDR2 from the germline V gene are MGHRA and YSYEKL. Deletions cut 3 bases from V and 6 bases from J, with 20 bases between. In DNA, the CDR3 is TGCGCCAGCAGCCATCTCAATATACAGACAGGAGATGGCTACACCTTC. Translating gives CASSHLNIQTGDGYTF.

The chain combines TRBV27 with TRBJ1-2; D remains ambiguous. Germline V lookup: CDR1 MNHEY, CDR2 SMNVEV (reference sequence). With 8 bases removed from V and 4 bases from J, the gap between germline ends came to 14 bases. The CDR3 totals 13 residues. The CDR3 loop reads CASRAAGRYGYTF. The CDR3 nucleotides are TGTGCCAGCCGGGCAGCAGGCCGCTATGGCTACACCTTC.

The chain combines TRBV4-1 with TRBJ1-1, with D hard to call. V gave up 1 base and J gave up 0 bases, with 6 bases separating them. Germline V gives CDR1 MGHRA, CDR2 YSYEKL. The CDR3 loop spans 14 amino acids. CDR3 in amino acids: CASSQAILNTEAFF. As DNA, the CDR3 is TGCGCCAGCAGCCAAGCTATCCTGAACACTGAAGCTTTCTTT.

This clone was found a few times. This chain uses TRBV5-8 with TRBJ2-1; 10 nucleotides agree with TRBD2. This CDR3 spans 17 amino acids. Trimming removed 4 bases from V and 7 bases from J; junction bases left unmatched: 14. Germline loops: CDR1 SGHTS, CDR2 YDEGEE. CDR3 residues: CASSLARLPSGGNEQFF. The CDR3 DNA follows: TGTGCCAGCAGCCTTGCCCGGCTTCCTAGCGGGGGAAATGAGCAGTTCTTC.

V usage is TRBV4-1 and J usage is TRBJ2-3; 12 nucleotides align to TRBD2. The CDR3 contains 17 residues. After removal of 0 bases from V and 7 bases from J, the junction contained 8 bases not matched to a gene. Germline V gene sequence: CDR1 MGHRA, CDR2 YSYEKL. The CDR3 protein is CASSQDGRTSGVNTQYF. The CDR3 DNA reads as TGCGCCAGCAGCCAAGACGGCCGGACTAGCGGGGTAAATACGCAGTATTTT.

The chain links TRBV6-1 to TRBJ1-1; D is undetermined. Looked up from germline, CDR1 is MNHNS and CDR2 is SASEGT. The CDR3 extends over 13 amino acids. Trimming removed 7 bases from V and 2 bases from J, with 11 bases in between. CDR3 in amino acids: CASKETKNTEAFF. CDR3 nucleotide sequence: TGTGCCAGCAAGGAGACAAAAAACACTGAAGCTTTCTTT.

The V gene is TRBV11-3, the J gene TRBJ2-2, with TRBD2 matching over 9 bases. The CDR3 sequence is 15 residues long. J lost 4 bases, V lost 2 bases, and 2 bases had no gene match. Germline loops: CDR1 SGHNT, CDR2 YENEEA. CDR3 in amino acids: CASSLRGLATGELFF. CDR3 DNA: TGTGCCAGCAGCTTAAGGGGACTAGCCACCGGGGAGCTGTTTTTT.

J is TRBJ2-3 and V is TRBV5-4; the D is unclear. This CDR3 is built from 17 residues. Trimming cost V 4 bases and J 0 bases, with 18 bases left between them. Germline V gene lookup returns CDR1 SGHNT and CDR2 YYREEE (reference sequence). The CDR3 nucleotides are TGTGCCAGCAGCCCTATCAATCACCAAGCTAGCACAGATACGCAGTATTTT. Encoded protein: CASSPINHQASTDTQYF.

The V call is TRBV7-6, the J call TRBJ1-1; D unclear. Trimming took 5 bases from V and 9 from J, leaving 16 bases between them. CDR1 is SGHVS, CDR2 FNYEAQ, per germline. The CDR3 has 13 residues. CDR3 region: CASSAGSPSQAFF. The CDR3 DNA reads as TGTGCCAGCAGCGCTGGGTCGCCAAGTCAAGCTTTCTTT.

This sequence joins TRBV7-9 and TRBJ2-2, with D unresolved. Trimming shortened V by 3 bases and J by 6 bases, and 20 bases separated the two germline ends. CDR3 length equals 17 residues. CDR1 and CDR2 from the germline V gene are SEHNR and FQNEAQ (reference sequence). The DNA for the CDR3 is TGTGCCAGCAGCTTGGATAGAGCCCGGAGTTGGCCCGGGGAGCTGTTTTTT. This codes for CASSLDRARSWPGELFF.

The genes are TRBV9 and TRBJ2-7; no clear D gene. V was shortened by 0 bases and J by 0 bases, with 10 bases between the two germline ends. CDR1 is SGDLS, CDR2 YYNGEE, per germline. CDR3 length: 15 residues. The CDR3, as DNA: TGTGCCAGCAGCGTAGAAGCTGAGAGCTCCTACGAGCAGTACTTC. Protein sequence: CASSVEAESSYEQYF.

This chain connects TRBV11-1 to TRBJ2-7; D perhaps matches TRBD2 (7 bases). The CDR3 runs 15 residues. Trimming removed 5 bases at V and 2 bases at J, with 16 bases between. Germline V gene data show CDR1 as SGHAT and CDR2 as FQDESV (reference sequence). The CDR3 bases are TGTGCCAGCAGCACCAACGGGGGGCCGGCCTACGAGCAGTACTTC. Protein product: CASSTNGGPAYEQYF.

This chain uses TRBV9 with TRBJ1-3; the D gene is possibly TRBD1 (5 bases). From germline, CDR1 is SGDLS and CDR2 YYNGEE. The CDR3 extends over 16 amino acids. Trimming removed 0 bases at V and 0 bases at J, with 10 bases between. This CDR3 is CASSVGGGVSGNTIYF. The CDR3 region has the DNA TGTGCCAGCAGCGTAGGTGGAGGGGTCTCTGGAAACACCATATATTTT.

There are many counts of this clone. This chain uses TRBV29-1 with TRBJ1-1, with D perhaps TRBD1 (5 bases). V lost 4 bases, J lost 4 bases, and 16 bases lay in between. The CDR3 extends over 14 amino acids. Looked up from germline, CDR1 is SQVTM and CDR2 is ANQGSEA. CDR3 protein: CSVGAVGASTEAFF. The DNA for the CDR3 is TGCAGCGTTGGGGCGGTCGGGGCGAGCACTGAAGCTTTCTTT.

This sequence joins TRBV30 and TRBJ2-5; possibly TRBD1 or TRBD2 for D (7 bases each). Germline-derived CDR1 and CDR2 are GTSNPN and SVGIG (reference sequence). The CDR3 is made up of 15 amino acids. The V end lost 5 bases, the J end lost 2 bases, and 18 bases lay between the germline ends. In nucleotides, the CDR3 is TGTGCCTGGGGGAGGGGGCGACTTCGACAAGAGACCCAGTACTTC. Its protein is CAWGRGRLRQETQYF.

The chain couples TRBV6-6 to TRBJ1-5; D is possibly TRBD1 (5 bases). The germline gives CDR1 MNHNY, CDR2 SVGAGI (reference sequence). The germline V and J ends were trimmed by 0 bases and 4 bases, with 13 bases remaining between them. This CDR3 region has 16 residues. The CDR3 protein is CASSYSPGQGNQPQHF. The CDR3 region has the DNA TGTGCCAGCAGTTACTCGCCGGGGCAGGGTAATCAGCCCCAGCATTTT.

The CDR3 region has the DNA TGTGCCAGCAGTGGTGAGACCCAGTACTTC. Its translation: CASSGETQYF. This chain links TRBV2 with TRBJ2-5; D is ambiguous. Deletions cut 4 bases from V and 5 bases from J, with 2 bases between. The CDR3 has 10 residues. Looked up from germline, CDR1 is SNHLY and CDR2 is FYNNEI.

V is TRBV4-3 and J is TRBJ1-2, with TRBD1 matching 9 bases. CDR1 is LGHNA, CDR2 YSLEER, per germline. Losses at the gene ends were 0 bases for V and 5 bases for J; bases not matched to a gene: 4. This CDR3 is built from 15 residues. The chain's CDR3 is CASSQDRQGVYGYTF. Written as DNA, the CDR3 is TGCGCCAGCAGCCAAGATAGACAGGGGGTTTATGGCTACACCTTC.

The chain joins TRBV29-1 to TRBJ2-3, with D tentatively TRBD1 (6 bases). The V end was cut by 7 bases, the J end by 5 bases, with 10 bases between. Germline V gene lookup returns CDR1 SQVTM and CDR2 ANQGSEA. The CDR3 is 11 amino acids. This CDR3 reads CSGTQGDTQYF. The CDR3 DNA sequence: TGCAGCGGGACACAGGGAGATACGCAGTATTTT.

The J gene is TRBJ1-2, the V gene TRBV7-3, with D unresolved. Trimming removed 5 bases from V and 8 bases from J, with 18 bases in between. The CDR3 is 14 amino acids. The germline V gene encodes CDR1 SGHTA and CDR2 FQGTGA. CDR3 nucleotide sequence: TGTGCCAGCAGCCTACCAAGTCGGTTCTGGGGCTACACCTTC. This gives the protein CASSLPSRFWGYTF.

The rearrangement uses TRBV11-3 and TRBJ2-7; TRBD2 agrees at 11 bases. Per germline, CDR1 SGHNT and CDR2 YENEEA. V gave up 4 bases and J gave up 3 bases; unmatched junction bases: 5. The CDR3 loop spans 15 amino acids. CDR3 residues: CASSYLAGGFYEQYF. The CDR3, as DNA: TGTGCCAGCAGCTATCTAGCGGGGGGTTTCTACGAGCAGTACTTC.

This clone is medium-sized. V and J are TRBV4-3 and TRBJ1-5; the D gene is possibly TRBD1 (6 bases). CDR1 and CDR2 from the germline V gene are LGHNA and YSLEER. Trimming took off 1 base at V and 7 bases at J, with 11 bases between the two ends. CDR3 length: 14 residues. The CDR3 loop reads CASSQAAGEQPQHF. The CDR3 DNA is TGCGCCAGCAGCCAAGCGGCAGGGGAGCAGCCCCAGCATTTT.